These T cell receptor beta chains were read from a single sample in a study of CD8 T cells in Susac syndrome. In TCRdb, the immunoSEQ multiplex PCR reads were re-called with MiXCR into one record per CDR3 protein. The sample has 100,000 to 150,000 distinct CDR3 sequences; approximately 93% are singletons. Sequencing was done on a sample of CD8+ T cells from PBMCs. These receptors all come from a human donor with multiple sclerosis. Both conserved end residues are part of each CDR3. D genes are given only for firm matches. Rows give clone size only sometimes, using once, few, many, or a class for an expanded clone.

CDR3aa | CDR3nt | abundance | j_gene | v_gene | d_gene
CASRPTGAHRNYGYTF | TGTGCCAGCAGGCCTACAGGGGCCCACCGGAACTATGGCTACACCTTC | . | TRBJ1-2 | TRBV6-1 | TRBD1
CASSLERTSAVYNEQFF | TGTGCCAGCAGCTTGGAGCGGACTAGCGCGGTCTACAATGAGCAGTTCTTC | . | TRBJ2-1 | TRBV5-4 | TRBD2
CASSPPVLAEKNIQYF | TGTGCCAGCAGCCCCCCCGTGCTAGCGGAAAAAAACATTCAGTACTTC | . | TRBJ2-4 | TRBV12-3/TRBV12-4 | TRBD2
CSAPSALYYEQYF | TGCAGTGCACCGTCAGCGCTATACTACGAGCAGTACTTC | . | TRBJ2-7 | TRBV20-1 | .
CASSIQGIGANVLTF | TGTGCCAGTAGTATCCAGGGGATAGGGGCCAACGTCCTGACTTTC | . | TRBJ2-6 | TRBV19 | .
CASSPGQSEAFF | TGTGCCAGCAGCCCGGGACAAAGTGAAGCTTTCTTT | once | TRBJ1-1 | TRBV7-9 | .
CASSLWVAETQYF | TGTGCCAGCAGTTTATGGGTTGCCGAGACCCAGTACTTC | . | TRBJ2-5 | TRBV12-3/TRBV12-4 | .
CASSLSFEERNEQFF | TGTGCCAGCAGTTTATCATTTGAGGAGAGGAATGAGCAGTTCTTC | . | TRBJ2-1 | TRBV27 | .
CASSLGRALDTQYF | TGTGCCAGCAGTTTAGGTCGGGCTCTGGATACGCAGTATTTT | . | TRBJ2-3 | TRBV28 | .
CASSHDPWGGDNEQFF | TGTGCCAGCAGCCACGACCCGTGGGGCGGGGACAATGAGCAGTTCTTC | . | TRBJ2-1 | TRBV3-1 | .
CACKNEKLFF | TGTGCCTGCAAAAATGAAAAACTGTTTTTT | . | TRBJ1-4 | TRBV30 | .
CSASRAGGNEKLFF | TGCAGTGCTTCCCGGGCAGGGGGGAATGAAAAACTGTTTTTT | . | TRBJ1-4 | TRBV20-1 | TRBD1
CASSLNRGNEQFF | TGTGCCAGCAGCTTAAACAGGGGGAATGAGCAGTTCTTC | . | TRBJ2-1 | TRBV11-2 | TRBD1
CSVEGGTRGTDTQYF | TGCAGCGTTGAAGGGGGGACTCGGGGCACAGATACGCAGTATTTT | . | TRBJ2-3 | TRBV29-1 | .
CASSLPITGAGSAYNEQFF | TGTGCCAGCAGCTTACCGATCACGGGAGCCGGTTCGGCCTACAATGAGCAGTTCTTC | . | TRBJ2-1 | TRBV5-4 | .
CASSLSGGRQAFF | TGTGCCAGCAGTTTATCGGGGGGCCGGCAAGCTTTCTTT | . | TRBJ1-1 | TRBV27 | .
CATSGPGSRNQPQHF | TGTGCCACCAGCGGGCCAGGGAGCCGCAATCAGCCCCAGCATTTT | . | TRBJ1-5 | TRBV15 | .
CASSFPQTSGRTYITDTQYF | TGTGCCAGCAGTTTTCCCCAGACTAGCGGGAGGACCTACATCACAGATACGCAGTATTTT | . | TRBJ2-3 | TRBV28 | TRBD2
CASSNRELGGELFF | TGTGCCAGCAGCAACAGGGAATTGGGCGGGGAGCTGTTTTTT | once | TRBJ2-2 | TRBV5-5 | .
CASSSGSTYEQYF | TGTGCCAGCAGTTCGGGCAGTACCTACGAGCAGTACTTC | . | TRBJ2-7 | TRBV6-2/TRBV6-3 | .
CAISPGLAELPSNTGELFF | TGTGCCATCAGCCCGGGACTAGCCGAACTCCCTTCTAACACCGGGGAGCTGTTTTTT | . | TRBJ2-2 | TRBV10-3 | TRBD2
CASRNGTLGTGELFF | TGTGCCAGCAGAAACGGGACCCTGGGGACCGGGGAGCTGTTTTTT | . | TRBJ2-2 | TRBV11-2 | .
CASPALAGGNQETQYF | TGCGCCAGCCCAGCCCTAGCGGGAGGAAACCAAGAGACCCAGTACTTC | . | TRBJ2-5 | TRBV5-1 | TRBD2
CAWRTGQGATEAFF | TGTGCCTGGAGAACGGGACAGGGTGCAACTGAAGCTTTCTTT | . | TRBJ1-1 | TRBV30 | TRBD1
CASSPRQGDSEVFF | TGTGCCAGTAGTCCGAGACAGGGGGACTCAGAAGTTTTCTTT | . | TRBJ1-1 | TRBV19 | TRBD1
CASSLFRDRTQNTEAFF | TGTGCCAGCAGTTTATTCCGGGACAGGACCCAAAACACTGAAGCTTTCTTT | . | TRBJ1-1 | TRBV27 | TRBD1
CASGGTSGRAYNEQFF | TGTGCCAGCGGGGGGACTAGCGGGAGGGCCTACAATGAGCAGTTCTTC | . | TRBJ2-1 | TRBV3-1 | TRBD2
CASSFWGEQFF | TGTGCCAGCAGTTTCTGGGGTGAGCAGTTCTTC | . | TRBJ2-1 | TRBV27 | .
CATGGGTSSTDTQYF | TGTGCCACCGGGGGGGGGACTTCTAGCACAGATACGCAGTATTTT | . | TRBJ2-3 | TRBV10-3 | TRBD2
CASSLGQGVDNEQFF | TGTGCCAGCAGCCTGGGACAGGGAGTTGACAATGAGCAGTTCTTC | . | TRBJ2-1 | TRBV7-9 | TRBD1
CASSSRLAGLTQEQFF | TGTGCCAGCAGCTCGAGACTAGCGGGCCTGACGCAAGAGCAGTTCTTC | . | TRBJ2-1 | TRBV7-9 | TRBD2
CSATRLAGGREQYF | TGCAGTGCTACGAGGCTAGCGGGGGGGCGGGAGCAGTACTTC | once | TRBJ2-7 | TRBV20-1 | TRBD2